The clone carrying this TCR beta chain appeared once. This sample was taken from a study of blood T cell repertoires in COVID-19. The CDR3 has 13 amino acids. Germline CDR1 and CDR2: SNHLY and FYNNEI. Trimming took off 4 bases at V and 5 bases at J, with 6 bases between the two ends. The data were produced by immunoSEQ multiplex PCR, yet TCRdb's version contains in-frame clones alone and is incomplete. The profile covers some 200,000 clones, with approximately 90% appearing a single time and 6% taken by the ten largest. The specimen sequenced was peripheral blood. V and J are TRBV2 and TRBJ1-6; no clear D. This clonotype originated in a man aged 40-49 years with active or convalescent COVID-19. CDR3 loop: CASSVENNSPLHF. The DNA for the CDR3 is TGTGCCAGCAGTGTAGAAAATAATTCACCCCTCCACTTT.